Given below is one T cell receptor beta chain in context. The specificity of this receptor is unknown. Per-base qualities were not stored, and no clone one base away is much larger. This record comes from a study of shared T cell receptors in the human thymus listed by TCRdb under 2021. With regard to the full study: The study examined how the human thymus generates shared, self-reactive T-cell receptor alpha chains.

Library construction relied on the immunoSEQ multiplex PCR assay. This is the immuneACCESS table as TCRdb keeps it, with only in-frame sequences that have V and J called. A part of the clones is gone; compared with another copy, unresolved V genes explain less than half, and the rest is unexplained. This sample comprises roughly 660,000 clones, roughly 88% of them detected only once. Roughly 0.0097% of the sample lies in the top ten. CDR1 SGHAT and CDR2 FQNNGV were looked up in the germline V gene. The germline V end is reduced by 3 bases and the J end by 5 bases; junction bases left unmatched: 11. Taken from cysteine to phenylalanine, the CDR3 has 16 residues. Only CDR3 DNA remains: 48 bases, in frame from the first base. These sequences were also reported in another study, on human thymus T cells. The second paper states: The donors were immunologically healthy infants in Finland who had open corrective cardiac surgery for congenital heart defects. Thymus tissue was obtained as surgical resects removed during corrective cardiac surgery. Biased V and J gene segment usage appeared to be present in both thymic and peripheral blood repertoires. The related research reported highly overlapping thymic TCR repertoires among unrelated individuals. TCR alpha and beta repertoires from seven to nine infant thymus samples and four related peripheral blood samples were characterized in the study. Donor ages ranging from about 6 to 244 days were recorded, and six or seven male and a couple of female infants were included in the cohort. Thymocytes were mechanically released from the tissue and were stored as pellets of about 9.5-33 million cells at -70 degrees C. A QIAsymphony instrument was used to extract genomic DNA from the frozen cell pellets. The immunoSEQ multiplex PCR assay was used to amplify the TCRB and TCRAD loci from a standardized amount of quality-controlled genomic DNA. The amplicons covered the V(D)J region and were long enough to include the CDR3 and to identify the V and J genes. Amplicon sequencing was performed on an Illumina platform through the commercial immunoSEQ service. Primer bias and sequencing errors were corrected as previously described, and TCRAD and TCRB definitions were based on the IMGT database. The repertoires were analysed using immunoSEQ Analyzer 3.0 and VDJTools for basic statistics, V/J segment usage, diversity estimates, rarefaction and pairwise overlap. To estimate diversity, the Chao1, ChaoE, Efron-Thisted, Shannon and inverse Simpson indices were applied, and diversity was also estimated on datasets down-sampled to the smallest sample. Repertoire overlap was assessed by strict matching of CDR3 nucleotide sequence, V gene and J gene, and clustering was done by Jaccard-based multidimensional scaling. On average, thymus samples yielded hundreds of thousands of unique TCRB clonotypes, whereas blood samples yielded some 80,000.

This clonotype originated in a boy under two years old with a congenital heart defect. Donor details come from another sample of the same person, matched by shared clones. Material: thymocytes. The rearrangement joined TRBV11-2 to TRBJ1-1, with TRBD1 matching 8 junction bases. The bases read TGTGCCAGCAGCTTGCGGGACAGGCCCTCGGGGACTGAAGCTTTCTTT. It encodes CASSLRDRPSGTEAFF.